The rows below give T cell receptor beta chains drawn from one sample of a study of blood T cell repertoires in COVID-19. The assay was immunoSEQ multiplex PCR, and TCRdb's table has in-frame clones only and misses some. The sample lists about 120,000 clones, 75% to 90% occurring once. The sample was peripheral blood. Receptors were obtained from a man aged 25 to 40 with acute or convalescent COVID-19. Both conserved end residues are part of each CDR3. D genes are given only for firm matches. Part of the rows lack a size; the others show once, few, many or a class for expanded clones.

length | D | J | V | size | CDR3 | DNA
12 | . | TRBJ2-1 | TRBV12-5 | . | CASGLDRNEQFF | TGTGCTAGTGGTTTGGATCGCAATGAGCAGTTCTTC
15 | TRBD2 | TRBJ2-1 | TRBV19 | . | CASSLSGGTPNEQFF | TGTGCCAGTAGTCTTAGCGGGGGAACGCCCAATGAGCAGTTCTTC
13 | . | TRBJ1-5 | TRBV3-1/TRBV3-2 | . | CASSQDSNQPQHF | TGTGCCAGCAGCCAAGATTCGAATCAGCCCCAGCATTTT
14 | . | TRBJ2-2 | TRBV4-1 | few | CASSQARDTGELFF | TGCGCCAGCAGCCAAGCTAGAGACACCGGGGAGCTGTTTTTT
17 | . | TRBJ2-6 | TRBV7-7 | . | CASSTPGAGAGANVLTF | TGTGCTAGCAGCACACCGGGCGCAGGGGCTGGGGCCAACGTCCTGACTTTC
15 | . | TRBJ1-5 | TRBV7-2 | few | CASSLSRGFNQPQHF | TGTGCCAGCAGCCTGAGCCGGGGGTTCAATCAGCCCCAGCATTTT
16 | TRBD1 | TRBJ1-2 | TRBV3-1/TRBV3-2 | few | CASSQGGQGAAYGYTF | TGTGCCAGCAGCCAAGGGGGCCAGGGGGCGGCCTATGGCTACACCTTC
15 | TRBD1 | TRBJ2-5 | TRBV29-1 | . | CSVVKIGTEAETQYF | TGCAGCGTTGTTAAAATCGGGACAGAGGCGGAGACCCAGTACTTC
16 | . | TRBJ2-1 | TRBV11-2 | . | CASSLDGAVRGNEQFF | TGTGCCAGCAGCTTAGATGGGGCGGTGAGGGGGAATGAGCAGTTCTTC
13 | . | TRBJ1-2 | TRBV2 | . | CASSLQGNYGYTF | TGTGCCAGCAGTCTCCAGGGTAACTATGGCTACACCTTC
15 | TRBD1 | TRBJ2-2 | TRBV5-4 | . | CASSRDRAGTGELFF | TGTGCCAGCAGCCGTGACAGGGCGGGCACCGGGGAGCTGTTTTTT
10 | . | TRBJ2-1 | TRBV20-1 | . | CSATGNEQFF | TGCAGTGCTACGGGGAATGAGCAGTTCTTC
17 | . | TRBJ2-6 | TRBV21-1 | . | CASSSPGQPSGANVLTF | TGTGCCAGCAGCAGTCCGGGACAGCCTTCTGGGGCCAACGTCCTGACTTTC
11 | TRBD1 | TRBJ2-3 | TRBV25-1 | . | CASGTGATQYF | TGTGCCAGCGGGACAGGGGCTACGCAGTATTTT
12 | . | TRBJ2-2 | TRBV7-7 | . | CASTSEVGELFF | TGTGCTAGCACCTCTGAGGTCGGGGAGCTGTTTTTT
17 | . | TRBJ2-1 | TRBV19 | once | CASSIAHHGRTYNEQFF | TGTGCCAGTAGTATAGCCCACCACGGGCGGACATACAATGAGCAGTTCTTC
14 | . | TRBJ1-3 | TRBV6-5 | . | CASSSPAGGNTIYF | TGTGCCAGCAGTTCCCCCGCGGGGGGAAACACCATATATTTT
13 | . | TRBJ1-2 | TRBV27 | . | CASSSPGRDGYTF | TGTGCCAGCAGTTCGCCTGGTCGGGATGGCTACACCTTC
16 | . | TRBJ2-2 | TRBV15 | . | CATSRHGSANTGELFF | TGTGCCACCAGCAGACACGGCAGCGCGAACACCGGGGAGCTGTTTTTT
11 | . | TRBJ2-5 | TRBV6-5 | . | CATGVGETQYF | TGTGCCACCGGGGTCGGGGAGACCCAGTACTTC
16 | TRBD2 | TRBJ2-1 | TRBV5-1 | . | CASSLAVAGGYNEQFF | TGCGCCAGCAGCTTGGCGGTGGCGGGAGGTTACAATGAGCAGTTCTTC
14 | TRBD2 | TRBJ2-1 | TRBV14 | . | CASREGGRIGEQFF | TGTGCCAGCAGGGAGGGCGGGAGGATTGGTGAGCAGTTCTTC
15 | . | TRBJ1-6 | TRBV4-1 | . | CASSQGGRGHSPLHF | TGCGCCAGCAGCCAAGGCGGGAGGGGACATTCACCCCTCCACTTT
15 | TRBD2 | TRBJ2-5 | TRBV19 | . | CASSTSGVPQETQYF | TGTGCCAGTAGTACTAGCGGGGTACCACAAGAGACCCAGTACTTC
14 | TRBD2 | TRBJ2-1 | TRBV5-6 | . | CASSSGLGYNEQFF | TGTGCCAGCAGCTCGGGACTAGGATACAATGAGCAGTTCTTC
14 | TRBD2 | TRBJ2-7 | TRBV19 | . | CASSMSSGAYEQYF | TGTGCCAGTAGTATGTCTAGCGGGGCCTACGAGCAGTACTTC
20 | TRBD1 | TRBJ2-2 | TRBV5-1 | . | CASSRILRTTGESDTGELFF | TGCGCCAGCAGCCGTATTCTACGCACCACAGGGGAATCGGACACCGGGGAGCTGTTTTTT
15 | . | TRBJ1-6 | TRBV4-1 | . | CASSQVAGGNSPLHF | TGCGCCAGCAGCCAAGTCGCTGGAGGGAACTCACCCCTCCACTTT
14 | TRBD2 | TRBJ2-7 | TRBV5-1 | . | CASSPTSVTYEQYF | TGCGCCAGCAGCCCAACTAGCGTAACCTACGAGCAGTACTTC